This T cell receptor (beta chain) was captured by sequencing in a study of blood T cell repertoires in COVID-19 (dated by TCRdb to the early 2020s). For the wider study: The collaborator samples originated in the United States, Italy and Spain and spanned the acute and convalescent phases of COVID-19. The prospective study material was composed of cDNA or gDNA derived from T cells, B-cell-depleted T cells, or PBMCs. Subjects who had been exposed to COVID-19, were actively infected with it, or had recovered from it provided the deeply sampled blood TCRbeta repertoires that made up the dataset. The repertoires were made available in a free public database intended to serve as a resource for research on the immune response to SARS-CoV-2. Samples came from the ongoing ImmuneRACE study (first 160 participants) plus 1,254 subjects from 6 global collaborators. A de-identified subject ID, COVID-19 status, age in years and sex were almost always included in the sample metadata. HLA class I and class II types, where available, came from metadata supplied by the sample provider rather than from assay-based typing.

In Seattle, one collaborating source enrolled patients while the infection was active and tracked those patients longitudinally over the course of disease. Collaborating institutions collected whole blood in K2EDTA tubes following their own protocols. For TCRbeta analysis, collaborators shipped samples as frozen whole blood, isolated PBMCs, or DNA extracted from either of those sample types. Note on this clone: Its antigen remains undetermined. No base-level quality is on record; no much larger clone is a single base apart.

CDR1 and CDR2 are drawn from the germline V gene: MNHEY, SVGAGI. Spanning cysteine to phenylalanine, the CDR3 consists of 15 amino acids. Of all the DNA, just the CDR3 is kept, 45 bases in frame from base 1. V is pruned by 2 bases and J by 4 bases, leaving 7 bases of the junction without a gene match. TCRbeta CDR3 regions were amplified from genomic DNA by means of the immunoSEQ Assay, a bias-controlled multiplex PCR. For the original study's pipeline: The number of nucleated cells in each sample was estimated from the amplification of reference gene primers within the assay. Sequence reads were collapsed and filtered to measure the absolute abundance of every unique TCRbeta CDR3 rearrangement. Productive Simpson clonality was computed per sample as the square root of Simpson's diversity index over productive rearrangements. TCRdb re-hosts the immuneACCESS table, in-frame sequences only. Its copies lack some clones; in the studies checked, an unresolved V gene accounts for under half of them, and the cause for the rest is not known. That table gives V, J and clone size, and the DNA gave D and trimming. This sample lists some 180,000 clones; about four fifths were detected once. The ten largest account for approximately 11% of the sample.

What the authors observed across the whole study: The quantity of clinical and demographic metadata differed by source and by participant and was supplied without curation.

The chain is made from TRBV6-5 and TRBJ1-2, and 7 junctional nucleotides match TRBD1. Sequencing was carried out using peripheral blood. This TCR came from a middle-aged woman with COVID-19, enrolled during active disease. Read as DNA, the sequence is TGTGCCAGCAGTTACCTTCACCGGGACAGCTATGGCTACACCTTC. This translates into CASSYLHRDSYGYTF.